The present T cell receptor beta chain was sequenced within a study of blood T cell repertoires in COVID-19. At the level of the study: Italy, Spain and the United States were the sources of the convalescent and acute COVID-19 samples. T cells, B-cell-depleted T cells, or PBMCs supplied cDNA or gDNA.

In the authors' workflow: Reference gene primer amplification gave nucleated cell count estimates. Profiled with immunoSEQ multiplex PCR; TCRdb holds only in-frame clones, not every one. Clonal size and the V and J genes are those of that table, whereas D and trimming came from the DNA. In the table there are roughly 500,000 clones, nearly 90% of which are singletons. The V gene's germline CDR1 is SGHNT and CDR2 YYREEE (reference sequence). V lost 3 bases and J 1 base, leaving 8 bases between the germline ends. This CDR3 comprises 13 residues. The sequenced sample was peripheral blood. The receptor was isolated from a man younger than 30 with COVID-19, enrolled during active disease. The chain has TRBV5-4 and TRBJ2-7; no reliable D call. Here the CDR3 reads CASSSWASYEQYF. CDR3 bases: TGTGCCAGCAGCTCCTGGGCGTCCTACGAGCAGTACTTC. The full variable domain, its missing parts supplied by reference TRBV5-4 and TRBJ2-7, is ETGVTQSPTHLIKTRGQQVTLRCSSQSGHNTVSWYQQALGQGPQFIFQYYREEENGRGNFPPRFSGLQFPNYSSELNVNALELDDSALYLCASSSWASYEQYFGPGTRLTVT.